This T cell receptor (beta chain) derives from a study of shared clonotypes between healthy human individuals (dated by TCRdb to the early 2020s). With regard to the full study: The cohort comprised two women and a few men aged 18 to 49 years. The study deeply sequenced blood TCR repertoires of 5 or 6 healthy adults to estimate repertoire size and the extent of clonotype sharing between individuals. Per donor, three plates each were used for CD4 naive and CD4 memory, two for CD8 naive, and one for CD8 memory. Different laboratories and diverse techniques were used to prepare libraries and sequence TCR repertoires, to increase sequencing depth and limit assay-specific biases. Per donor, leukapheresis produced somewhere between about 0.8 and 9 billion PBMCs. Beyond this particular receptor, the publication reports: Pairwise subsampling indicated that sequencing depth was expected to affect the degree of clonotype sharing among donors. When four donors were compared, the shared fraction of clonotypes was 5% to 6.5% for naive CD4, roughly 3.3% for naive CD8, 2.3% for memory CD4, and less than 0.5% for memory CD8. Naive subsets generally had larger estimated clonotype richness than memory subsets. The small number of donors limited the genetic and exposure-history diversity represented. Compared with non-shared clonotypes, clonotypes shared by all four sorted-subset donors had higher generation probabilities. Rarefaction of sorted-subset datasets indicated incomplete sequencing despite the large sequencing depth. Sampling was restricted to blood, and TCR repertoires in tissue are likely to differ from TCR repertoires in blood.

TCR CDR3 regions were amplified from genomic DNA by multiplex PCR using the deep immunoSEQ assay. For each cell subset, the extracted genomic DNA was distributed evenly across all wells of several immunoSEQ 96-well plates, and each plate served as one replicate. Each replicate PCR for sorted subsets received roughly 0.2 ug genomic DNA, equal to about 30,000 T cell genomes. The purified libraries were quantified using a Qubit 3.0 fluorometer, sized with a Bioanalyzer 2100, and then quantified again using the KAPA Library Quantification kit. Every immunoSEQ 96-well plate was sequenced on a separate single-read 150-cycle Illumina NextSeq 550 flow cell. The original methods were these. The immunoSEQ output contained only junctional sequences without quality scores, so filtering could not match that applied to full-length reads. Sequences were annotated with PyIR, a Python wrapper for IgBLAST v1.9, and V/J genes and CDR3 were assigned using IMGT germline references. Reads were removed for weak V/J assignments (E-value above 1e-6), missing CDR3, stop codons, out-of-frame junctions, or ambiguous translated residues. V3J clonotypes were defined as sequences sharing an identical inferred V gene, J gene, and CDR3 amino acid sequence. The percentage overlap between two repertoires was calculated by dividing the number of shared unique clonotypes by the size of the smaller repertoire. RTK rarefaction, the Chao1 estimator, and Recon v2.1 estimates of unobserved clonotypes were used to assess repertoire richness. Generation probabilities for all TCRbeta clonotypes obtained by the gDNA method from a handful of donors were computed using OLGA. Sourced from immuneACCESS, this table was stored by TCRdb with only in-frame sequences that have V and J called. A share of the clones is absent; for the studies checked, an unresolved V gene accounts for under half, and the remainder has no known explanation. That table supplies the V and J calls and clone size; D and trimming were determined from the DNA. Present in this sample are over a million clones, approximately 98% of which were seen just once. Roughly 0.4% of the sample is taken by the ten largest.

For this clone: Its target antigen remains unknown. No quality values exist for individual bases; no much larger clone is one base distant.

The CDR3, from cysteine to phenylalanine, totals 12 residues. Of all the DNA, just the CDR3 is kept, 36 bases in frame from base 1. V lost 1 base and J lost 8 bases; the stretch between them is 11 bases long. For CDR1 and CDR2, the germline V gene (reference sequence) lists GTSNPN and SVGIG. The donors were healthy, HIV-negative adults with no recently reported acute infections or vaccinations. Every donor was a Caucasian adult residing in Nashville, Tennessee, USA. CD4+ T cells were enriched through magnetic negative selection, after which naive cells were positively selected on CD45RA and the remaining negative fraction served as the memory subset. Blood was collected by leukapheresis, and PBMCs were isolated by Ficoll-Histopaque density gradient centrifugation and then cryopreserved in liquid nitrogen vapor phase. Purity and quantity of every magnetically sorted T cell population were checked by analytical flow cytometry. Genomic DNA was isolated from every sorted fraction and measured by UV absorbance on a Nanodrop 2000c.

The sequence was collected from a man aged 30-40 years in good health. The chain employs TRBV30 and TRBJ1-2, with the D segment identity uncertain. The specimen sequenced was naive CD4+ T cells sorted from blood. In the paper's terms, the cell subset or site label means: CD45RA+ positively selected. At the DNA level, the sequence is TGTGCCTGGAGTGGCTCTGGGGTCGGCTACACCTTC. Its coded protein is CAWSGSGVGYTF. With the portions outside the CDR3 filled from the reference TRBV30 and TRBJ1-2 genes, the complete variable region becomes SQTIHQWPATLVQPVGSPLSLECTVEGTSNPNLYWYRQAAGRGLQLLFYSVGIGQISSEVPQNLSASRPQDRQFILSSKKLLLSDSGFYLCAWSGSGVGYTFGSGTRLTVV.